This passage covers 25 T cell receptor beta chains from one sample sequenced in a study of PD-L1 blockade in urothelial cancer. The repertoire was sequenced with immunoSEQ multiplex PCR; TCRdb's copy has only in-frame clones and lacks some. The table records more than 80,000 clones, 82% of them present only once. The sequencing used PBMCs, collected around atezolizumab (anti-PD-L1) treatment. Receptors originate from a man between 65 and 80 years old with urothelial cancer.

The chain links TRBV6-1 to TRBJ1-4, with D perhaps TRBD1 (6 bases). The CDR3 is 13 residues long. Germline CDR1 reads MNHNS; CDR2 reads SASEGT. Trimming took off 6 bases at V and 8 bases at J, with 13 bases between the two ends. The CDR3 is CASRDRAEEKLFF. The CDR3 coding sequence is TGTGCCAGCAGGGACAGAGCCGAGGAAAAACTGTTTTTT.

This chain links TRBV9 with TRBJ2-1; 7 positions match TRBD2. The CDR3 has 14 amino acids. Looked up from germline, CDR1 is SGDLS and CDR2 is YYNGEE. V lost 0 bases to trimming and J lost 7 bases; unmatched junction nucleotides: 4. The CDR3 DNA reads TGTGCCAGCAGCGTAGGCGGGAGAGTAAATGAGCAGTTCTTC. Translated: CASSVGGRVNEQFF. Supplemented by reference TRBV9 and TRBJ2-1, the full variable domain reads DSGVTQTPKHLITATGQRVTLRCSPRSGDLSVYWYQQSLDQGLQFLIQYYNGEERAKGNILERFSAQQFPDLHSELNLSSLELGDSALYFCASSVGGRVNEQFFGPGTRLTVL.

The chain carries TRBV27 and TRBJ1-1; weak D call: TRBD1 (5 bases). Trimming removed 6 bases from V and 1 base from J, with 18 bases in between. The length of the CDR3 is 16 residues. The germline gives CDR1 MNHEY, CDR2 SMNVEV (reference sequence). The CDR3 bases are TGTGCCAGCAGAAAAGGGGCCGCGGGGACGAACACTGAAGCTTTCTTT. Protein product: CASRKGAAGTNTEAFF.

V gene TRBV6-6 combines with J gene TRBJ2-5; 9 nucleotides line up with TRBD1. Germline V lookup: CDR1 MNHNY, CDR2 SVGAGI (reference sequence). The CDR3 has 15 amino acids. The V and J ends lost 6 bases and 5 bases, in that order; junction bases with no gene match: 10. The CDR3, as DNA: TGTGCCAGCAGCCTCACAGGGGGCCGGTCGGAGACCCAGTACTTC. Amino acid sequence: CASSLTGGRSETQYF.

This clone occurred a few times. The rearrangement links TRBV6-1 to TRBJ1-5, with 8 bases identical to TRBD1. Germline CDR1 and CDR2: MNHNS and SASEGT. The CDR3 covers 16 residues. Trimming cost V 0 bases and J 2 bases; bases outside gene matches: 3. In DNA, the CDR3 is TGTGCCAGCAGTGAAGCCAGGGGGCCGGGCAATCAGCCCCAGCATTTT. It is translated as CASSEARGPGNQPQHF.

This chain uses TRBV15 with TRBJ2-7; 12 nucleotides agree with TRBD2. From germline, CDR1 is LNHNV and CDR2 YYDKDF (reference sequence). The ends lost 8 bases at V and 2 bases at J; junction bases unmatched: 10. The CDR3 extends over 16 amino acids. As DNA, the CDR3 is TGTGCCACCTCTAGTCGACTAGCGGGGGCACCCTACGAGCAGTACTTC. Protein: CATSSRLAGAPYEQYF. The full variable domain, completed using reference TRBV15 and TRBJ2-7, is DAMVIQNPRYQVTQFGKPVTLSCSQTLNHNVMYWYQQKSSQAPKLLFHYYDKDFNNEADTPDNFQSRRPNTSFCFLDIRSPGLGDTAMYLCATSSRLAGAPYEQYFGPGTRLTVT.

This clone was counted only a few times. This chain's CDR3 is CASKGRDTGELFF. CDR3 DNA sequence: TGTGCCAGCAAGGGGAGGGACACCGGGGAGCTGTTTTTT. This chain connects TRBV7-2 to TRBJ2-2; 7 bases line up with TRBD2. Trimming took 7 bases from V and 3 from J; bases not matched to a gene: 2. Germline CDR1 SGHTA, CDR2 FQGNSA. This CDR3 contains 13 residues.

The chain recombines TRBV25-1 with TRBJ2-7; weak D call: TRBD1 (6 bases). CDR1 and CDR2 from the germline V gene are MGHDK and SYGVNS. The CDR3 covers 15 residues. Trimming left V 1 base short and J 3 bases short, with 13 bases between. This CDR3 reads CASSESGQPVYEQYF. The CDR3 DNA follows: TGTGCCAGCAGTGAATCAGGACAGCCCGTCTACGAGCAGTACTTC.

This sequence joins TRBV30 and TRBJ2-1, with 9 bases lining up with TRBD2. This CDR3 region has 15 residues. Germline CDR1 GTSNPN, CDR2 SVGIG (reference sequence). Trimming cost V 2 bases and J 1 base; bases outside gene matches: 3. CDR3 bases: TGTGCCTGGAGTATTAGCGGGAGTTCCTACAATGAGCAGTTCTTC. Its translation is CAWSISGSSYNEQFF.

The rearrangement joins TRBV19 to TRBJ2-6, with D unclear. Trimming took off 5 bases at V and 2 bases at J, with 7 bases between the two ends. The CDR3 totals 14 residues. CDR1 and CDR2 from the germline V gene are LNHDA and SQIVND (reference sequence). CDR3 loop: CASSASPGANVLTF. The CDR3 bases are TGTGCCAGTAGTGCAAGCCCTGGGGCCAACGTCCTGACTTTC. Based on the CDR3 plus reference TRBV19 and TRBJ2-6, the full variable domain is DGGITQSPKYLFRKEGQNVTLSCEQNLNHDAMYWYRQDPGQGLRLIYYSQIVNDFQKGDIAEGYSVSREKKESFPLTVTSAQKNPTAFYLCASSASPGANVLTFGAGSRLTVL.

This clone appeared once. The CDR3 loop reads CASSLVTGAAEQYF. CDR3 coding DNA: TGTGCCAGCAGCTTAGTCACAGGGGCCGCCGAGCAGTACTTC. The chain is built from TRBV11-2 and TRBJ2-7, with 7 bases that match TRBD1. With V trimmed by 1 base and J by 6 bases, 6 bases remained unmatched. This CDR3 has 14 amino acids. Germline V gene sequence: CDR1 SGHAT, CDR2 FQNNGV.

This clone was detected only a few times. V is TRBV11-3 and J is TRBJ1-1, with D possibly matching TRBD1 (5 bases). CDR3 length equals 16 residues. V was pared by 0 bases and J by 1 base, with 12 bases between. The germline gives CDR1 SGHNT, CDR2 YENEEA. CDR3 sequence: CASSLDLWGGNTEAFF. The CDR3 DNA sequence: TGTGCCAGCAGCTTAGATTTGTGGGGCGGGAACACTGAAGCTTTCTTT. Supplemented by reference TRBV11-3 and TRBJ1-1, the full variable domain reads EAGVVQSPRYKIIEKKQPVAFWCNPISGHNTLYWYLQNLGQGPELLIRYENEEAVDDSQLPKDRFSAERLKGVDSTLKIQPAELGDSAVYLCASSLDLWGGNTEAFFGQGTRLTVV.

The chain couples TRBV5-1 to TRBJ2-2; D may be TRBD1 (5 bases). The CDR3 covers 15 residues. V lost 0 bases, J lost 0 bases, and 6 bases lay in between. Germline V gives CDR1 SGHRS, CDR2 YFSETQ. The CDR3 coding sequence is TGCGCCAGCAGCTTGGACAGGACGAACACCGGGGAGCTGTTTTTT. The encoded protein is CASSLDRTNTGELFF.

This chain links TRBV5-6 with TRBJ2-7, with 10 bases lining up with TRBD1. V dropped 0 bases and J dropped 6; count of bases not matched to a gene: 6. The CDR3 extends over 15 amino acids. Germline CDR1 SGHDT, CDR2 YYEEEE. The CDR3 DNA reads TGTGCCAGCAGCTTGGCCGGGACAGGGGACTTCGAGCAGTACTTC. Encoded protein: CASSLAGTGDFEQYF. The complete variable domain, with remaining parts taken from reference TRBV5-6 and TRBJ2-7, reads DAGVTQSPTHLIKTRGQQVTLRCSPKSGHDTVSWYQQALGQGPQFIFQYYEEEERQRGNFPDRFSGHQFPNYSSELNVNALLLGDSALYLCASSLAGTGDFEQYFGPGTRLTVT.

The V gene is TRBV6-5, the J gene TRBJ1-2; tentative D call: TRBD1 (6 bases). V lost 5 bases and J lost 8, with 9 bases in between. Germline V gives CDR1 MNHEY, CDR2 SVGAGI. CDR3 size: 11 residues. This CDR3 reads CASSNRVGYTF. The CDR3, as DNA: TGTGCCAGCAGTAACAGGGTCGGCTACACCTTC.

This clone was detected once. V usage is TRBV28 and J usage is TRBJ2-3; D is ambiguous. CDR3 length: 15 amino acids. Trimming took off 3 bases at V and 7 bases at J, with 17 bases between the two ends. Germline V CDR1 and CDR2: MDHEN, SYDVKM. The CDR3 DNA reads as TGTGCCAGCAGTTTGTCTGAGGATCTGAGAAATACGCAGTATTTT. Its protein is CASSLSEDLRNTQYF.

By share, this clone counts as medium-sized. The V and J genes are TRBV12-5 and TRBJ2-2, with 7 bases fitting TRBD2. The CDR3 has 16 residues. J lost 4 bases, V lost 6 bases, and 11 bases had no gene match. Germline V gene sequence: CDR1 LGHNT, CDR2 FRNRAP. The CDR3 sequence is CASGGSLAELTGELFF. CDR3 DNA: TGTGCTAGTGGGGGATCCCTAGCGGAGCTCACCGGGGAGCTGTTTTTT. Full variable domain (outside the CDR3, taken from reference TRBV12-5 and TRBJ2-2): DARVTQTPRHKVTEMGQEVTMRCQPILGHNTVFWYRQTMMQGLELLAYFRNRAPLDDSGMPKDRFSAEMPDATLATLKIQPSEPRDSAVYFCASGGSLAELTGELFFGEGSRLTVL.

The chain links TRBV7-9 to TRBJ2-7; the match to TRBD2 covers 7 bases. This CDR3 is 14 amino acids long. Germline V CDR1 and CDR2: SEHNR, FQNEAQ (reference sequence). Germline trimming cut 1 base from V and 3 bases from J; bases unmatched to any gene: 3. Here the CDR3 reads CASSLGGGGYEQYF. CDR3 DNA sequence: TGTGCCAGCAGCTTAGGTGGGGGGGGCTACGAGCAGTACTTC.

This chain joins TRBV11-1 and TRBJ2-7; no definite D call. From germline, CDR1 is SGHAT and CDR2 FQDESV (reference sequence). Trimming pared 1 base from V and 3 bases from J, leaving 10 bases between. The CDR3 is made up of 14 amino acids. CDR3 nucleotide sequence: TGTGCCAGCAGCTTAGGCGCGATTGGCTACGAGCAGTACTTC. Its protein product is CASSLGAIGYEQYF.

The chain employs TRBV5-1 and TRBJ2-5; 10 bases map to TRBD2. Losses at the gene ends were 2 bases for V and 0 bases for J; bases not matched to a gene: 13. The CDR3 spans 19 residues. Germline CDR1 SGHRS, CDR2 YFSETQ. CDR3 sequence: CASSFGLAGASMYQETQYF. DNA for the CDR3: TGCGCCAGCAGCTTTGGGCTAGCGGGGGCCTCGATGTACCAAGAGACCCAGTACTTC.

This sequence joins TRBV4-2 and TRBJ2-1, with 11 bases identical to TRBD2. The CDR3 is made up of 16 amino acids. Germline V gives CDR1 LGHNA, CDR2 YNFKEQ. V shed 2 bases and J 8 bases; nucleotides not matched to a gene: 8. The CDR3 sequence: CASSQSLAGGWDEQFF. DNA for the CDR3: TGTGCCAGCAGCCAATCCCTAGCGGGGGGTTGGGATGAGCAGTTCTTC.

The rearrangement uses TRBV5-1 and TRBJ2-4; TRBD2 might be the D (5 bases). This CDR3 spans 15 amino acids. Looked up from germline, CDR1 is SGHRS and CDR2 is YFSETQ. V lost 0 bases and J lost 7, with 14 bases in between. CDR3 DNA: TGCGCCAGCAGCTTGGATACCGCCCCGGGGAACATTCAGTACTTC. This codes for CASSLDTAPGNIQYF.

CDR3 nucleotides: TGTGCCAGTAGTATGGGTCCACAGTCAGATACGCAGTATTTT. Its protein is CASSMGPQSDTQYF. V is TRBV19 and J is TRBJ2-3; D ambiguous. Germline-derived CDR1 and CDR2 are LNHDA and SQIVND (reference sequence). Trimming removed 3 bases at V and 4 bases at J, with 11 bases between. CDR3 length: 14 residues.

The genes are TRBV6-5 and TRBJ1-1, with 7 bases identical to TRBD1. The junction had 7 bases not matched to a gene; V was cut back by 5 bases and J by 1 base. The length of the CDR3 is 15 residues. CDR1 MNHEY and CDR2 SVGAGI come from the germline V gene. CDR3 loop: CASSMGQIKNTEAFF. The DNA of the CDR3 is TGTGCCAGCAGTATGGGACAGATTAAGAACACTGAAGCTTTCTTT.

This clone appeared a single time. The rearrangement uses TRBV7-3 and TRBJ2-2; the match to TRBD1 covers 8 bases. CDR3 size: 13 residues. With 8 bases clipped from V and 5 bases from J, the junction kept 4 bases outside the gene matches. Germline V gene data show CDR1 as SGHTA and CDR2 as FQGTGA. CDR3: CASGQGGTGELFF. DNA of the CDR3: TGTGCCAGCGGACAGGGAGGTACCGGGGAGCTGTTTTTT.